This T cell receptor beta chain was observed in a study of blood T cell repertoires in COVID-19. Whole-study context: Both acute and convalescent COVID-19 samples were obtained from the United States, Italy and Spain.

Original analysis: Researchers report that nucleated cell counts were estimated from reference gene primer amplification. Data came from immunoSEQ multiplex PCR; TCRdb stores just in-frame clones and leaves some out. D and trimming come from the DNA, and the V and J calls and clone size come from that table. This table holds about 170,000 clones, roughly 90% found once. The V and J ends lost 0 bases and 1 base respectively, with 4 bases between them. Looked up from germline, CDR1 is SGDLS and CDR2 is YYNGEE. The CDR3 consists of 13 residues. The TCR originated in a man aged 55 to 69 with acute or convalescent COVID-19. V and J are TRBV9 and TRBJ2-5; no clear D gene. Sequencing was carried out using peripheral blood. The CDR3 nucleotides are TGTGCCAGCAGCGTAGCGAGCCAAGAGACCCAGTACTTC. It yields the protein CASSVASQETQYF.